This is a list of T cell receptor beta chains from one sample in a study. MiXCR, run by TCRdb on the RT-PCR reads, gives a single entry per CDR3 protein. The profile shows about 700,000 distinct CDR3 sequences, about 14% of them singletons. The sequencing sample was made of memory CD4+ T cells from blood. Source of these receptors: a female donor in good health, serving as a healthy control. Both conserved end residues are part of each CDR3. Each record gives: clone size, J gene, D gene, V gene, CDR3 protein, CDR3 DNA. A D gene is named only where the DNA matches it firmly. For some rows the clone size is stated as once, few or many, or as a class when expanded; others skip it.

clone size: .
J gene: TRBJ2-5
D gene: .
V gene: TRBV5-1
CDR3 protein: CASSLGPPRETQYF
CDR3 DNA: TGCGCCAGCAGCTTGGGTCCTCCGAGGGAGACCCAGTACTTC

clone size: many
J gene: TRBJ2-7
D gene: TRBD2
V gene: TRBV9
CDR3 protein: CASSVGSGTYEQYF
CDR3 DNA: TGTGCCAGCAGCGTAGGGAGCGGGACCTACGAGCAGTACTTC

clone size: few
J gene: TRBJ2-2
D gene: .
V gene: TRBV18
CDR3 protein: CASSPSRVIRGGANTGELFF
CDR3 DNA: TGTGCCAGCTCACCGAGCAGGGTGATACGCGGAGGCGCGAACACCGGGGAGCTGTTTTTT

clone size: many
J gene: TRBJ2-1
D gene: TRBD2
V gene: TRBV10-3
CDR3 protein: CAIRWAGDDYNEQFF
CDR3 DNA: TGTGCCATCCGGTGGGCGGGGGATGATTACAATGAGCAGTTCTTC

clone size: .
J gene: TRBJ1-2
D gene: .
V gene: TRBV6-2/TRBV6-3
CDR3 protein: CASRLTGTYGYTF
CDR3 DNA: TGTGCCAGCAGGCTTACAGGGACCTATGGCTACACCTTC

clone size: few
J gene: TRBJ2-2
D gene: .
V gene: TRBV7-8
CDR3 protein: CASSLAEGSAKNTGELFF
CDR3 DNA: TGTGCCAGCAGCTTAGCGGAGGGTAGCGCGAAGAACACCGGGGAGCTGTTTTTT

clone size: many
J gene: TRBJ2-5
D gene: .
V gene: TRBV7-6
CDR3 protein: CASSLLKETQYF
CDR3 DNA: TGTGCCAGCAGCTTATTAAAAGAGACCCAGTACTTC

clone size: few
J gene: TRBJ1-5
D gene: .
V gene: TRBV7-2
CDR3 protein: CATKPMAGGNQPQHF
CDR3 DNA: TGTGCCACCAAGCCCATGGCAGGGGGCAATCAGCCCCAGCATTTT

clone size: .
J gene: TRBJ2-5
D gene: .
V gene: TRBV20-1
CDR3 protein: CSARNPSGLETQYF
CDR3 DNA: TGCAGTGCTAGAAATCCTTCGGGGCTGGAGACCCAGTACTTC

clone size: many
J gene: TRBJ1-1
D gene: .
V gene: TRBV6-5
CDR3 protein: CASSYSRPGSNTEAFF
CDR3 DNA: TGTGCCAGCAGTTACTCGAGACCCGGTTCGAACACTGAAGCTTTCTTT

clone size: .
J gene: TRBJ1-5
D gene: .
V gene: TRBV5-6
CDR3 protein: CASSLSSHRGQRSNQPQHF
CDR3 DNA: TGTGCCAGCAGCTTGAGTTCCCACAGAGGGCAACGTAGCAATCAGCCCCAGCATTTT

clone size: few
J gene: TRBJ1-6
D gene: .
V gene: TRBV12-3/TRBV12-4
CDR3 protein: CASSLGAPLHF
CDR3 DNA: TGTGCCAGCAGTTTAGGCGCACCCCTCCACTTT

clone size: .
J gene: TRBJ1-2
D gene: TRBD1
V gene: TRBV29-1
CDR3 protein: CSAAGQGGGYTF
CDR3 DNA: TGCAGCGCAGCGGGACAGGGCGGGGGCTACACCTTC

clone size: many
J gene: TRBJ2-5
D gene: TRBD2
V gene: TRBV4-2
CDR3 protein: CASSQDLAGEETQYF
CDR3 DNA: TGTGCCAGCAGCCAAGATCTAGCGGGAGAAGAGACCCAGTACTTC

clone size: few
J gene: TRBJ2-2
D gene: TRBD1
V gene: TRBV20-1
CDR3 protein: CSARDGQETFGELFF
CDR3 DNA: TGCAGTGCTAGAGATGGACAGGAAACATTCGGGGAGCTGTTTTTT